At least ten counts were recorded for the clone carrying this TCR beta chain. The antigen is undetermined. TCRdb used MiXCR to reprocess the RT-PCR reads, holding one entry per CDR3 protein. The repertoire has about 700,000 distinct CDR3 sequences, approximately 15% of them found once; the top ten carry around 6.5%. There are 13 residues in the CDR3. V lost 5 bases and J 2 bases, leaving 9 bases between the germline ends. This entry belongs to a study of response to subunit inactivated influenza vaccine. Study results and caveats: The authors suggested that every seasonal influenza vaccination recruits few new T cells.

The chain employs TRBV12-3 or TRBV12-4 and TRBJ1-1, with no clear D. The sequencing here drew on PBMCs from blood, taken around two weeks before vaccination. This clonotype was obtained from a man aged 45-60 years who received an inactivated influenza vaccine. DNA for the CDR3: TGTGCCAGCAGTCCACGACCCAACACTGAAGCTTTCTTT. Translation: CASSPRPNTEAFF.